This T cell receptor beta chain came from a study of CD8 T cells in ankylosing spondylitis. CDR3 length: 16 amino acids. The germline V and J ends were trimmed by 6 bases and 3 bases, with 18 bases remaining between them. TCRdb redid the calling of the 5' RACE reads with MiXCR, one entry per CDR3 protein. The table shows about 360,000 distinct CDR3 sequences, with 14% to 15% occurring only once. This clonotype was seen ten or more times. The chain links TRBV12-3 or TRBV12-4 to TRBJ1-5, with D unclear. The source material was blood, either unsorted or a sorted T cell fraction (not recorded which). This clonotype originated in a male donor with ankylosing spondylitis or in good health (not recorded which). The CDR3 DNA is TGTGCCAGCAGGTCCGGGAGAAGAAAGGACAATCAGCCCCAGCATTTT. This codes for CASRSGRRKDNQPQHF.